The clone carrying this TCR beta chain was observed at least ten times. This entry is derived from a study of OX40 agonist ivuxolimab in advanced cancers. Profiling relied on immunoSEQ multiplex PCR, and the TCRdb table lists in-frame clones only, not all of them. Here the sample spans approximately 100,000 clones, around nine tenths being singletons. The CDR3 is 16 amino acids. Germline V lookup: CDR1 LNHNV, CDR2 YYDKDF (reference sequence). Between the trimmed V and J ends, which lost 1 base and 2 bases, there was a span of 13 bases. The material was CD4+ or CD8+ T cells sorted from blood, obtained in a trial of the OX40 agonist ivuxolimab. This receptor was obtained from an adult with an advanced solid tumor such as melanoma, head and neck, liver or kidney cancer. The V and J genes are TRBV15 and TRBJ2-3; perhaps TRBD2 as D (6 bases). This CDR3 reads CATSRGAGTPTDTQYF. CDR3 nucleotide sequence: TGTGCCACCAGCAGAGGAGCGGGTACGCCCACAGATACGCAGTATTTT.